Listed below are T cell receptor beta chains from one sample, sequenced in a study of ipilimumab plus nivolumab after autologous stem cell transplantation. Clones were sequenced by immunoSEQ multiplex PCR, and TCRdb holds only the in-frame ones, with some missing. The table shows 8,000 to 10,000 clones, with more than 65% occurring only once. The input for sequencing was PBMCs, taken in a trial of ipilimumab plus nivolumab as post-transplant consolidation. The origin of the receptors is a female donor with multiple myeloma. The conserved cysteine and the conserved F or W are not part of the CDR3 here.

v_call	j_call	cdr3_aa
TRBV5-1	TRBJ1-4	ASSARVFEKLF
TRBV27	TRBJ2-7	ASSFPGLEQY
TRBV5-4	TRBJ2-7	ASSRTGGGEQY
TRBV28	TRBJ2-1	ASSPSPNSGRTNEQF
TRBV23-1	TRBJ2-3	ASSHYSGQGDLDTQY
TRBV7-9	TRBJ1-6	ASSLVAGDSPLH
TRBV28	TRBJ2-5	ASSWTLDRAGETQY
TRBV6-1	TRBJ2-2	ASGLTGDTGELF
TRBV4-3	TRBJ1-1	ASSQGMGQGWQAF
TRBV28	TRBJ2-5	ASSSTGSWKETQY
TRBV6-5	TRBJ1-1	ASSYSTGDTEAF
TRBV6-6	TRBJ2-7	ASSYSAEQY
TRBV7-2	TRBJ2-7	ASSPQGLGYEQY
TRBV6-1	TRBJ1-2	ATTGGPEVGYT
TRBV7-9	TRBJ2-7	ASSLAGSESYEQY
TRBV10-2	TRBJ1-2	ASSRNGHYGYT
TRBV5-6	TRBJ1-4	ASSQTGPNEKLF
TRBV5-4	TRBJ2-7	ASSPNSGGSYEQY
TRBV27	TRBJ1-2	ASSLPTGTLT
TRBV28	TRBJ2-7	ASSALISGSLYDEQY
TRBV2	TRBJ1-5	ASSEGQGGQPQH
TRBV28	TRBJ2-5	ASSLGTLQETQY
TRBV6-5	TRBJ2-7	ASRPTGEVEQY
TRBV27	TRBJ2-7	ASSLPNSYEQY
TRBV5-5	TRBJ1-2	ASSFQEDGYT
TRBV11-2	TRBJ2-7	ASSLTRGEKD
TRBV7-2	TRBJ2-2	ASSSQGGIGELF
TRBV6-4	TRBJ2-1	ASSTTSGSYNEQF